These 17 T cell receptor beta chains were all obtained from the same sample, sequenced in a study of PD-1 blockade in classical Hodgkin lymphoma. The data were produced by immunoSEQ multiplex PCR, yet TCRdb's version contains in-frame clones alone and is incomplete. The repertoire holds 15,000 to 20,000 clones, with around 80% as singletons. The time point: cycle 4 day 1 (C4D1), after more than five weeks of nivolumab. All patients relapsed after autologous stem cell transplantation, and brentuximab vedotin exposure varied. The CD4+ T cells used were purified from thawed PBMCs through magnetic negative selection. Sequenced material: CD4+ T cells from blood, taken before the fourth cycle of nivolumab. Receptors were obtained from a human donor with classical Hodgkin lymphoma.

The J gene is TRBJ2-3, the V gene TRBV2; no definite D call. V was clipped by 7 bases and J by 1 base, with 15 bases between them. CDR1 and CDR2 from the germline V gene are SNHLY and FYNNEI. This CDR3 has 15 amino acids. This chain's CDR3 is CASTRFYPGTDTQYF. The CDR3 DNA follows: TGTGCCAGCACAAGGTTCTATCCAGGCACAGATACGCAGTATTTT. The full variable domain, completed using reference TRBV2 and TRBJ2-3, is EPEVTQTPSHQVTQMGQEVILRCVPISNHLYFYWYRQILGQKVEFLVSFYNNEISEKSEIFDDQFSVERPDGSNFTLKIRSTKLEDSAMYFCASTRFYPGTDTQYFGPGTRLTVL.

V usage is TRBV7-8 and J usage is TRBJ1-2; D gene unclear. This CDR3 has 13 amino acids. Trimming left V 7 bases short and J 2 bases short, with 11 bases between. Germline loops: CDR1 SGHVS, CDR2 FQNEAQ. The CDR3 loop is CASTDHQNYGYTF. The CDR3 DNA is TGTGCCAGCACCGACCACCAGAACTATGGCTACACCTTC.

The V and J genes are TRBV4-1 and TRBJ1-1, with 7 positions matching TRBD1. The V gene end was trimmed by 3 bases and the J gene end by 1 base; junction bases not matched to a gene: 14. Germline V gives CDR1 MGHRA, CDR2 YSYEKL. There are 18 residues in the CDR3. Here the CDR3 DNA reads TGCGCCAGCAGCCATGCCCCCAGGGGGAAAGGGGGGAACACTGAAGCTTTCTTT. It specifies CASSHAPRGKGGNTEAFF.

This clone was seen only a few times. The genes are TRBV7-8 and TRBJ2-7; D remains unclear. V lost 4 bases and J 2 bases, leaving 12 bases between the germline ends. Per the germline V gene, CDR1 is SGHVS and CDR2 is FQNEAQ. The CDR3 covers 14 residues. CDR3 in amino acids: CASSYEYITYEQYV. As DNA, the CDR3 is TGTGCCAGCAGCTACGAGTACATAACCTACGAGCAGTACGTC.

The chain uses TRBV6-5 and TRBJ2-2, with TRBD1 matching over 11 bases. Germline V gives CDR1 MNHEY, CDR2 SVGAGI. The trim removed 2 bases at V and 4 bases at J, leaving 0 bases unmatched. This CDR3 has 15 amino acids. The CDR3 coding sequence is TGTGCCAGCAGTTACGGGACAGGGGGCACCGGGGAGCTGTTTTTT. Encoded protein: CASSYGTGGTGELFF.

The chain is built from TRBV5-6 and TRBJ2-5, with a possible D match to TRBD2 (6 bases). Germline V gene data show CDR1 as SGHDT and CDR2 as YYEEEE. V was cut by 8 bases and J by 5 bases, with 7 bases left in between. The CDR3 consists of 10 residues. The CDR3 DNA is TGTGCCAGTGGGGGGGAGACCCAGTACTTC. Translating gives CASGGETQYF.

The CDR3, as DNA: TGCGCCAGCAGCTTACCGGGACAGGAAAAACTGTTTTTT. It codes for CASSLPGQEKLFF. This chain uses TRBV5-1 with TRBJ1-4; 7 bases are shared with TRBD1. The CDR3 spans 13 residues. V was pared by 2 bases and J by 8 bases, with 3 bases of the junction left unmatched. Germline lookup yields CDR1 SGHRS and CDR2 YFSETQ.

CDR3 nucleotides: TGTGCCAGCCGGGGCCGTGCCGGCCCACAAGAGACCCAGTACTTC. Amino acid sequence: CASRGRAGPQETQYF. V and J are TRBV5-4 and TRBJ2-5; either TRBD1 or TRBD2 may fit D (5 bases each). The CDR3 is made up of 15 amino acids. In germline, CDR1 is SGHNT, CDR2 YYREEE (reference sequence). Trimming pared 7 bases from V and 2 bases from J, leaving 18 bases between.

The chain uses TRBV5-1 and TRBJ1-2; 8 nucleotides line up with TRBD1. Germline CDR1 is SGHRS and CDR2 is YFSETQ. The CDR3 length is 15 residues. Trimming removed 4 bases from V and 4 bases from J; junction bases left unmatched: 9. CDR3 DNA sequence: TGCGCCAGCAGCCATGATCCGGGACAGGTCTATGGCTACACCTTC. It yields the protein CASSHDPGQVYGYTF.

The chain joins TRBV7-2 to TRBJ1-1, with 8 bases matching TRBD1. J gave up 0 bases and V 1 base, and 1 base lay outside the gene matches. Per the germline V gene, CDR1 is SGHTA and CDR2 is FQGNSA. The CDR3 sequence is 15 residues long. The CDR3 bases are TGTGCCAGCAGCTTAGGGACAGGGATGAACACTGAAGCTTTCTTT. As protein: CASSLGTGMNTEAFF.

The chain is built from TRBV9 and TRBJ2-4; 10 nucleotides align to TRBD1. V lost 3 bases to trimming and J lost 1 base; unmatched junction nucleotides: 7. The CDR3 is 17 amino acids. Germline CDR1 reads SGDLS; CDR2 reads YYNGEE. DNA of the CDR3: TGTGCCAGCAGCGGACCTTTGGGACAGGGGGCCAAAAACATTCAGTACTTC. It yields the protein CASSGPLGQGAKNIQYF. Full variable domain (missing parts from reference TRBV9 and TRBJ2-4): DSGVTQTPKHLITATGQRVTLRCSPRSGDLSVYWYQQSLDQGLQFLIQYYNGEERAKGNILERFSAQQFPDLHSELNLSSLELGDSALYFCASSGPLGQGAKNIQYFGAGTRLSVL.

The V call is TRBV7-8, the J call TRBJ2-5, with D possibly TRBD2 on 5 matching bases. The V gene lost 1 base and the J gene lost 5 bases, with 11 bases spanning the gap. Germline V gene data show CDR1 as SGHVS and CDR2 as FQNEAQ. The CDR3 consists of 14 residues. CDR3 in amino acids: CASSLGGLAETQYF. As DNA, the CDR3 is TGTGCCAGCAGCTTAGGTGGACTGGCGGAGACCCAGTACTTC.

There are a few counts of this clone. V and J are TRBV29-1 and TRBJ1-2, with D unclear. Trimming took off 4 bases at V and 7 bases at J, with 13 bases between the two ends. The CDR3 covers 12 residues. Per germline, CDR1 SQVTM and CDR2 ANQGSEA. CDR3 in DNA: TGCAGCGTTGTGGAGGGTACGATTGGCTACACCTTC. Protein product: CSVVEGTIGYTF.

The V and J genes are TRBV6-6 and TRBJ1-6, with 8 bases fitting TRBD1. The germline V gene encodes CDR1 MNHNY and CDR2 SVGAGI (reference sequence). The V and J ends lost 6 bases and 10 bases, in that order; junction bases with no gene match: 8. The CDR3 consists of 14 residues. CDR3 sequence: CASRAGTGGSPLHF. As DNA, the CDR3 is TGTGCCAGCAGGGCCGGGACAGGAGGCTCACCCCTCCACTTT.

This clone occurred a few times. One end of the junction is discordant with germline, which a read error may explain. The gene calls are TRBV7-7 and TRBJ2-1, with TRBD2 matching 8 bases. This CDR3 is 15 amino acids long. Germline CDR1 is SSHAT and CDR2 is FNYEAQ (reference sequence). The chain's CDR3 is CASSLEGGGYNEQFF. CDR3 bases: TGTGCTAGCAGCTTAGAGGGCGGGGGGTACAATGAGCAGTTCTTC.

The chain employs TRBV19 and TRBJ1-6; a possible D gene is TRBD1 (5 bases). Germline loops: CDR1 LNHDA, CDR2 SQIVND (reference sequence). The CDR3 has 14 residues. V lost 5 bases to trimming and J lost 8 bases, with 13 bases between them. CDR3 sequence (DNA): TGTGCCAGTAGTGGGGGGGTGCGGGATTCACCCCTCCACTTT. Translated: CASSGGVRDSPLHF.

This chain links TRBV6-5 with TRBJ2-3, with D perhaps TRBD1 or TRBD2 (5 bases each). The V gene lost 2 bases and the J gene lost 5 bases, with 17 bases spanning the gap. CDR3 length: 16 amino acids. CDR1 and CDR2 (germline): MNHEY, SVGAGI. Written as DNA, the CDR3 is TGTGCCAGCAGTTACGGCCGGGACGCCCGGAGAGATACGCAGTATTTT. Translated: CASSYGRDARRDTQYF.